This TCR beta chain was identified in a study of blood T cell repertoires in COVID-19. Whole-study context: Samples came from the United States, Italy and Spain, spanning acute and convalescent COVID-19.

In germline, CDR1 is SGHTA, CDR2 FQGNSA. Trimming stripped 1 base from V and 3 bases from J, with 7 bases between. The CDR3 is 14 amino acids. Sequenced by immunoSEQ multiplex PCR; TCRdb stores in-frame clones only, minus some. Of a few hundred thousand clones in the sample, approximately 89% were seen once. Seattle's cohort entered during active infection and was followed longitudinally. The sample taken for sequencing was peripheral blood. The gene calls are TRBV7-2 and TRBJ1-5; no definite D call. The origin of this receptor is a woman aged 60-75 years with COVID-19, enrolled during active disease. The CDR3 loop reads CASSLGQANQPQHF. CDR3 DNA: TGTGCCAGCAGCTTAGGGCAGGCCAATCAGCCCCAGCATTTT.